These T cell receptor beta chains were read from a single sample in a study of blood T cell repertoires in COVID-19. Generated by immunoSEQ multiplex PCR, the TCRdb table keeps only in-frame clones and is missing some. The data hold around 380,000 clones, with about 80% observed a single time. The sequenced sample was peripheral blood. The receptors were gathered from a human donor with acute or convalescent COVID-19. The donor label of this sample is uncertain. Both conserved end residues are part of each CDR3. The order of the fields is J gene, D gene, V gene, clone size, CDR3 protein, CDR3 DNA. The D gene is left open where the match is weak. Size is stated for part of the rows, as once, few or many counts, or as a class when the clone is expanded.

TRBJ1-2	-	TRBV27	once	CASSFRGWSYGYTF	TGTGCCAGCAGTTTCAGGGGTTGGAGCTATGGCTACACCTTC
TRBJ1-5	TRBD1	TRBV5-5	-	CASSSYTGDNQPQHF	TGTGCCAGCAGCTCCTATACAGGGGACAATCAGCCCCAGCATTTT
TRBJ1-5	-	TRBV10-3	many	CAISDGGTNQPQHF	TGTGCCATCAGTGACGGCGGGACGAATCAGCCCCAGCATTTT
TRBJ1-1	-	TRBV6-6	-	CASSTRVHQTEAFF	TGTGCCAGCAGTACGAGGGTTCACCAGACTGAAGCTTTCTTT
TRBJ2-7	TRBD1	TRBV5-4	-	CASSLGRQGSRYEQYF	TGTGCCAGCAGCTTGGGAAGACAGGGGTCCCGCTACGAGCAGTACTTC
TRBJ1-2	-	TRBV10-1	-	CASSEGGDYGYTF	TGCGCCAGCAGTGAAGGGGGTGATTATGGCTACACCTTC
TRBJ1-1	-	TRBV6-5	-	CASSYGGGSPNAFF	TGTGCCAGCAGTTACGGCGGGGGGAGTCCCAATGCTTTCTTT
TRBJ1-1	-	TRBV6-1	-	CASSEQSPTEAFF	TGTGCCAGCAGTGAACAGTCACCCACTGAAGCTTTCTTT
TRBJ1-1	-	TRBV6-5	-	CASSFTGLPNTEAFF	TGTGCCAGCAGTTTTACGGGACTCCCGAACACTGAAGCTTTCTTT
TRBJ1-2	-	TRBV7-9	-	CASSLLEGYTF	TGTGCCAGCAGCTTACTAGAAGGCTACACCTTC
TRBJ2-1	TRBD2	TRBV19	-	CASNSLAGGYNEQFF	TGTGCCAGTAATTCTCTAGCGGGTGGCTACAATGAGCAGTTCTTC
TRBJ1-6	TRBD1	TRBV7-8	-	CASSSLGTGSSPLHF	TGTGCCAGCAGCTCTCTCGGGACAGGGTCTTCACCCCTCCACTTT
TRBJ2-3	-	TRBV5-1	-	CASSLGSRVGTDTQYF	TGCGCCAGCAGCTTGGGGTCGAGGGTGGGCACAGATACGCAGTATTTT
TRBJ2-1	-	TRBV2	-	CASTGLSSGDEQFF	TGTGCCAGCACCGGACTATCCTCGGGCGATGAGCAGTTCTTC
TRBJ1-3	-	TRBV28	-	CASRVYRDTGNTIYF	TGTGCCAGCAGGGTTTACCGGGACACGGGAAACACCATATATTTT